This T cell receptor beta chain was sequenced in a study of blood T cell repertoires in COVID-19. Study as a whole: Material from acute and convalescent COVID-19 was sourced from the United States, Italy and Spain.

The germline V gene encodes CDR1 SGHTA and CDR2 FQGTGA. Trimming stripped 5 bases from V and 0 bases from J, with 9 bases between. This CDR3 comprises 14 residues. The method was immunoSEQ multiplex PCR; TCRdb's version includes in-frame clones alone and lacks a portion of them. The sample consists of roughly 130,000 clones, around 80% of them appearing once. This clone was seen a single time. What was sequenced was peripheral blood. This receptor was identified in a man in his 70s with acute or convalescent COVID-19. The rearrangement joins TRBV7-3 to TRBJ2-3, with a weak D call TRBD2 (5 bases). The CDR3 nucleotides are TGTGCCAGCAGCCGGGGTGGTAGCACAGATACGCAGTATTTT. It translates to CASSRGGSTDTQYF.